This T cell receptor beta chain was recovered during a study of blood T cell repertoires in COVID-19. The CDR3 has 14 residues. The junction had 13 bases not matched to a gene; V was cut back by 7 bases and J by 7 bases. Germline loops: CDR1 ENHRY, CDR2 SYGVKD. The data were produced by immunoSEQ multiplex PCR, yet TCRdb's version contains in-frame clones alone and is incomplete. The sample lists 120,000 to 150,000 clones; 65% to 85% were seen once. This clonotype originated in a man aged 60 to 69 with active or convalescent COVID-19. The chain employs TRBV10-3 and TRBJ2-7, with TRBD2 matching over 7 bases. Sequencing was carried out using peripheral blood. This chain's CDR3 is CAIMGGRDYLEQYF. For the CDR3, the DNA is TGTGCCATCATGGGGGGAAGGGACTACTTAGAGCAGTACTTC.